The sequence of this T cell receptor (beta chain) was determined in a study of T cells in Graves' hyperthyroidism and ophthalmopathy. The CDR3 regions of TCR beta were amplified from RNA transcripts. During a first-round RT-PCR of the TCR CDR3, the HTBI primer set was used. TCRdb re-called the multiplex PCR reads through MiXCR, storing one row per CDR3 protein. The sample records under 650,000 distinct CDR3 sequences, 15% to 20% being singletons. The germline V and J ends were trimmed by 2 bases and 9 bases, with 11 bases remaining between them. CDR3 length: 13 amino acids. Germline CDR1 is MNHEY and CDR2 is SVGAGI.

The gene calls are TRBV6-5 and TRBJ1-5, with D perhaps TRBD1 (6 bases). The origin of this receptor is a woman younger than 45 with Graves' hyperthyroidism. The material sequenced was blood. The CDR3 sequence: CASSYGGGRPQHF. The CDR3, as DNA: TGTGCCAGCAGTTACGGAGGGGGACGGCCCCAGCATTTT.